This passage covers 21 T cell receptor beta chains from one sample sequenced in a study of T cells in Graves' hyperthyroidism and ophthalmopathy. Amplification of TCR beta CDR3 regions used RNA as the template. With the HTBI primer set, the TCR CDR3 went through a first round of RT-PCR. TCRdb processed the multiplex PCR reads anew with MiXCR; each CDR3 protein has one entry. The sample consists of approximately 600,000 distinct CDR3 sequences, about a fifth of them appearing once. The source material was blood. The receptors come from a man aged 25-40 years with Graves' ophthalmopathy.

V gene TRBV11-3 combines with J gene TRBJ1-1; 8 positions match TRBD1. The germline CDR1 and CDR2 sequences are SGHNT and YENEEA. V lost 4 bases, J lost 4 bases, and 8 bases stayed unmatched. The CDR3 totals 15 residues. The CDR3 loop is CASSSPRGRVTEAFF. The CDR3 region has the DNA TGTGCCAGCAGCTCTCCCAGGGGGCGGGTCACTGAAGCTTTCTTT.

The chain has TRBV18 and TRBJ2-7, with D hard to call. Trimming stripped 3 bases from V and 2 bases from J, with 11 bases between. This CDR3 has 14 amino acids. Germline CDR1 reads KGHSH; CDR2 reads LQKENI. As DNA, the CDR3 is TGTGCCAGCTCACCGCCAGGCAAGCCCTACGAGCAGTACTTC. Its protein product is CASSPPGKPYEQYF.

At least ten counts were recorded for this clonotype. The rearrangement joins TRBV7-9 to TRBJ2-6, with 7 positions matching TRBD1. Germline CDR1 SEHNR, CDR2 FQNEAQ (reference sequence). This CDR3 is built from 17 residues. The ends lost 0 bases at V and 1 base at J; junction bases unmatched: 3. In DNA, the CDR3 is TGTGCCAGCAGCTTAGCGGGACAGCCTTCTGGGGCCAACGTCCTGACTTTC. Its translation: CASSLAGQPSGANVLTF.

This clonotype was counted a few times. The chain recombines TRBV6-1 with TRBJ2-7, with D possibly being TRBD1 (5 bases). Trimming cost V 1 base and J 1 base, with 8 bases left between them. This CDR3 has 14 residues. Per germline, CDR1 MNHNS and CDR2 SASEGT. The CDR3 DNA follows: TGTGCCAGCAGTGAAGGGGGCTGGTCCTACGAGCAGTACTTC. Protein product: CASSEGGWSYEQYF.

The chain has TRBV5-4 and TRBJ2-1; D remains ambiguous. Trimming took off 0 bases at V and 5 bases at J, with 6 bases between the two ends. Germline lookup yields CDR1 SGHNT and CDR2 YYREEE (reference sequence). The CDR3 is made up of 13 amino acids. CDR3 protein: CASSLEVDNEQFF. CDR3 DNA: TGTGCCAGCAGCTTGGAGGTAGACAATGAGCAGTTCTTC.

This clonotype appeared many times. The chain recombines TRBV28 with TRBJ1-5, with D unclear. This CDR3 contains 12 residues. V dropped 5 bases and J dropped 3 bases, with 5 bases sitting between them. Germline V lookup: CDR1 MDHEN, CDR2 SYDVKM. The CDR3 region is CASSGLNQPQHF. DNA of the CDR3: TGTGCCAGCAGTGGACTCAATCAGCCCCAGCATTTT.

The rearrangement joins TRBV7-2 to TRBJ2-2; 13 bases map to TRBD2. CDR3 length: 17 residues. Germline V gives CDR1 SGHTA, CDR2 FQGNSA. The V and J ends lost 4 bases and 5 bases, in that order; junction bases with no gene match: 7. The DNA for the CDR3 is TGTGCCAGCAGCTCAGGACTAGCGGGAGCGTCGACCGGGGAGCTGTTTTTT. It specifies CASSSGLAGASTGELFF.

V is TRBV4-1 and J is TRBJ2-4, with TRBD2 matching 8 bases. The CDR3 has 15 residues. Trimming removed 0 bases from V and 7 bases from J; junction bases left unmatched: 5. Per the germline V gene, CDR1 is MGHRA and CDR2 is YSYEKL. CDR3 sequence: CASSQDPAGGNIQYF. CDR3 sequence (DNA): TGCGCCAGCAGCCAAGATCCGGCGGGAGGTAACATTCAGTACTTC.

This clonotype was seen a few times. V usage is TRBV20-1 and J usage is TRBJ2-3; 8 bases are a match to TRBD1. Germline V lookup: CDR1 DFQATT, CDR2 SNEGSKA (reference sequence). CDR3 length: 15 amino acids. J gave up 3 bases and V 3 bases, and 8 bases lay outside the gene matches. Here the CDR3 DNA reads TGCAGTGCTAGGCGGACAGGGCCGGGAACAGATACGCAGTATTTT. Translation gives CSARRTGPGTDTQYF.

This clonotype has a handful of counts. The V gene is TRBV9, the J gene TRBJ2-7, with 9 bases that match TRBD2. V dropped 0 bases and J dropped 6; count of bases not matched to a gene: 7. The CDR3 extends over 15 amino acids. CDR1 SGDLS and CDR2 YYNGEE come from the germline V gene. In DNA, the CDR3 is TGTGCCAGCAGCGTAGGAGCTAGCGGGGAACCCGAGCAGTACTTC. It is translated as CASSVGASGEPEQYF.

This chain connects TRBV4-1 to TRBJ2-7, with 16 nucleotides matching TRBD2. This CDR3 is 18 amino acids long. The V and J ends lost 4 bases and 6 bases, in that order; junction bases with no gene match: 12. Germline CDR1 is MGHRA and CDR2 is YSYEKL. The CDR3 DNA is TGCGCCAGCAGCCTGGGACTAGCGGGAGGGCCAGGAAGGGTCGAGCAGTACTTC. This gives the protein CASSLGLAGGPGRVEQYF.

V is TRBV3-1 and J is TRBJ2-7; TRBD1 matches at 7 bases. CDR1 is LGHDT and CDR2 is YNNKEL in the germline V gene (reference sequence). With 3 bases clipped from V and 2 bases from J, the junction kept 7 bases outside the gene matches. This CDR3 has 15 amino acids. The DNA of the CDR3 is TGTGCCAGCAGCCAGACCCGACAGGGTGCCTACGAGCAGTACTTC. Its translation is CASSQTRQGAYEQYF.

The chain links TRBV6-1 to TRBJ1-1; 9 bases map to TRBD1. The CDR3 runs to 14 residues. The junction had 7 bases not matched to a gene; V was cut back by 7 bases and J by 4 bases. From germline, CDR1 is MNHNS and CDR2 SASEGT. In nucleotides, the CDR3 is TGTGCCAGCACCTACAGGGGGCAGGTCACTGAAGCTTTCTTT. It specifies CASTYRGQVTEAFF.

Many counts were recorded for this clonotype. This chain links TRBV28 with TRBJ2-7, with D possibly being TRBD2 (6 bases). This CDR3 is built from 15 residues. Germline V lookup: CDR1 MDHEN, CDR2 SYDVKM. V gave up 6 bases and J gave up 1 base, with 16 bases separating them. CDR3 nucleotides: TGTGCCAGCAGCTCCCCTACGAGCGGGTCCTACGAGCAGTACTTC. This gives the protein CASSSPTSGSYEQYF.

This clonotype was recorded at least ten times. This sequence joins TRBV7-2 and TRBJ2-5, with D tentatively TRBD2 (6 bases). Trimming removed 5 bases at V and 4 bases at J, with 14 bases between. The CDR3 consists of 14 residues. Germline CDR1 reads SGHTA; CDR2 reads FQGNSA. The CDR3 nucleotides read TGTGCCAGCAGCCCAAGTGGGGGAGGAGAGACCCAGTACTTC. Its protein product is CASSPSGGGETQYF.

This chain uses TRBV6-4 with TRBJ2-2; 10 nucleotides align to TRBD2. Germline CDR1 and CDR2: MRHNA and SNTAGT. The CDR3 consists of 16 residues. V dropped 3 bases and J dropped 1; count of bases not matched to a gene: 2. CDR3 nucleotide sequence: TGTGCCAGCAGTGAAGTAGCGGGAGGGAACACCGGGGAGCTGTTTTTT. Translation gives CASSEVAGGNTGELFF.

This clonotype came up many times. This chain connects TRBV24-1 to TRBJ1-1, with 8 bases lining up with TRBD1. The germline gives CDR1 KGHDR, CDR2 SFDVKD. There are 16 residues in the CDR3. Losses at the gene ends were 4 bases for V and 4 bases for J; bases not matched to a gene: 10. The CDR3 nucleotides read TGTGCCACCAGTGACCACCAGACAGGGGCGCCCACTGAAGCTTTCTTT. It specifies CATSDHQTGAPTEAFF.

At least ten counts were recorded for this clonotype. This chain links TRBV7-8 with TRBJ2-7; D call uncertain. The CDR3 runs to 16 residues. Trimming took off 1 base at V and 1 base at J, with 14 bases between the two ends. Germline-derived CDR1 and CDR2 are SGHVS and FQNEAQ. The CDR3 spells CASSLEPESPSYEQYF. The CDR3 region has the DNA TGTGCCAGCAGCTTAGAACCTGAATCCCCTTCCTACGAGCAGTACTTC.

The sample holds many counts of this clonotype. The chain has TRBV7-2 and TRBJ1-3; 12 positions agree with TRBD1. This CDR3 region has 18 residues. V shed 4 bases, J shed 4 bases, and the junction held 11 bases outside the gene matches. The V gene's germline CDR1 is SGHTA and CDR2 FQGNSA. The CDR3 DNA reads TGTGCCAGCAGCTCACCCCCGGGACAGGGGGCATCCGGAAACACCATATATTTT. Protein product: CASSSPPGQGASGNTIYF.

The V gene is TRBV6-2 or TRBV6-3, the J gene TRBJ1-2; D might be TRBD1 (5 bases). The germline CDR1 and CDR2 sequences are MNHEY and SVGEGT. The CDR3 loop spans 14 amino acids. Trimming cost V 5 bases and J 9 bases, with 19 bases left between them. The DNA of the CDR3 is TGTGCCAGCAGTGACCCAGGGAGAACGGGGAGCTACACCTTC. Translated, it gives CASSDPGRTGSYTF.

This clonotype was seen just once. V is TRBV4-2 and J is TRBJ2-7; a weak D match, TRBD1 (5 bases). The V gene's germline CDR1 is LGHNA and CDR2 YNFKEQ. Between the trimmed V and J ends, which lost 0 bases and 1 base, there was a span of 10 bases. This CDR3 is built from 15 residues. CDR3 loop: CASSQDSTESYEQYF. In DNA form, the CDR3 reads TGTGCCAGCAGCCAAGATTCGACAGAATCCTACGAGCAGTACTTC.